A single sample is the source of the 6 T cell receptor beta chains below, sequenced in a study of T cell responses to AZD1222 COVID-19 vaccine. Sequencing used immunoSEQ multiplex PCR; TCRdb keeps in-frame clones, though not all of them. The sample gives about 99,000 clones, around 91% of which show up once; about 19% is in the top ten. The specimen comprised peripheral blood, sampled on day 0 of AZD1222 vaccination. Receptors originate from an adult in good health.

This CDR3 is CASSEVRNNNYGYTF. In DNA form, the CDR3 reads TGTGCCAGCAGTGAAGTCAGGAATAATAACTATGGCTACACCTTC. J is TRBJ1-2 and V is TRBV2, with D hard to call. V was cut by 1 base and J by 1 base, with 10 bases left in between. The germline V gene has CDR1 SNHLY and CDR2 FYNNEI. CDR3 length: 15 residues.

The chain recombines TRBV7-2 with TRBJ1-2; maybe TRBD1 (5 bases). The length of the CDR3 is 15 residues. CDR1 is SGHTA, CDR2 FQGNSA, per germline. V lost 2 bases and J lost 7, with 17 bases in between. The DNA for the CDR3 is TGTGCCAGCAGCTTATCTGAGGGGATGGGTAGTGGCTACACCTTC. It codes for CASSLSEGMGSGYTF.

This chain uses TRBV5-1 with TRBJ2-1; no definite D call. The CDR3 covers 15 residues. Trimming left V 2 bases short and J 5 bases short, with 14 bases between. Germline values: CDR1 SGHRS, CDR2 YFSETQ. The CDR3 sequence: CASSLTDGVNNEQFF. The CDR3 nucleotides are TGCGCCAGCAGCTTAACAGACGGAGTAAACAATGAGCAGTTCTTC.

Only one count was recorded for this clone. The chain combines TRBV11-2 with TRBJ2-7, with 9 bases matching TRBD1. The ends lost 5 bases at V and 5 bases at J; junction bases unmatched: 4. The V gene's germline CDR1 is SGHAT and CDR2 FQNNGV. The CDR3 sequence is 13 residues long. The CDR3 DNA follows: TGTGCCAGCAGCAGCACAGGGGGCCACGAGCAGTACTTC. Protein: CASSSTGGHEQYF.

V and J are TRBV12-5 and TRBJ2-5; a possible D gene is TRBD1 (7 bases). V dropped 3 bases and J dropped 5 bases, with 13 bases sitting between them. Germline CDR1 and CDR2: LGHNT and FRNRAP. The CDR3 totals 14 residues. The CDR3 protein is CASGFGRGRETQYF. In DNA, the CDR3 is TGTGCTAGTGGTTTTGGCAGGGGGAGGGAGACCCAGTACTTC. The whole variable domain, remainder taken from reference TRBV12-5 and TRBJ2-5, is DARVTQTPRHKVTEMGQEVTMRCQPILGHNTVFWYRQTMMQGLELLAYFRNRAPLDDSGMPKDRFSAEMPDATLATLKIQPSEPRDSAVYFCASGFGRGRETQYFGPGTRLLVL.

CDR3 DNA sequence: TGTGCCAGCAGGATAAAAGGGGGCGGTGAGCAGTTCTTC. Its protein is CASRIKGGGEQFF. The chain employs TRBV2 and TRBJ2-1, with TRBD1 matching 7 bases. This CDR3 contains 13 residues. V lost 6 bases to trimming and J lost 9 bases; unmatched junction nucleotides: 8. Looked up from germline, CDR1 is SNHLY and CDR2 is FYNNEI.